This TCR beta chain was identified in a study of CD8+ T cells in alopecia areata. Stated treatment: oral pan-JAK inhibitor, 5-10 mg twice daily. CDR1 SGHAT and CDR2 FQNNGV come from the germline V gene. V dropped 5 bases and J dropped 5 bases, with 12 bases sitting between them. The CDR3 has 13 residues. In each case, RNA was isolated and then reverse transcribed into cDNA as the sequencing template. The data were produced by immunoSEQ multiplex PCR, yet TCRdb's version contains in-frame clones alone and is incomplete. The table lists about 180,000 clones, approximately 51% of them singletons. This TCR derives from a human donor with alopecia areata. The V gene is TRBV11-2, the J gene TRBJ2-5, with D unresolved. The sample consisted of CD8+ T cells sorted from blood, taken around week 54, from a patient treated with tofacitinib. CDR3 residues: CASSRASWETQYF. The CDR3 region has the DNA TGTGCCAGCAGCCGGGCTAGTTGGGAGACCCAGTACTTC.